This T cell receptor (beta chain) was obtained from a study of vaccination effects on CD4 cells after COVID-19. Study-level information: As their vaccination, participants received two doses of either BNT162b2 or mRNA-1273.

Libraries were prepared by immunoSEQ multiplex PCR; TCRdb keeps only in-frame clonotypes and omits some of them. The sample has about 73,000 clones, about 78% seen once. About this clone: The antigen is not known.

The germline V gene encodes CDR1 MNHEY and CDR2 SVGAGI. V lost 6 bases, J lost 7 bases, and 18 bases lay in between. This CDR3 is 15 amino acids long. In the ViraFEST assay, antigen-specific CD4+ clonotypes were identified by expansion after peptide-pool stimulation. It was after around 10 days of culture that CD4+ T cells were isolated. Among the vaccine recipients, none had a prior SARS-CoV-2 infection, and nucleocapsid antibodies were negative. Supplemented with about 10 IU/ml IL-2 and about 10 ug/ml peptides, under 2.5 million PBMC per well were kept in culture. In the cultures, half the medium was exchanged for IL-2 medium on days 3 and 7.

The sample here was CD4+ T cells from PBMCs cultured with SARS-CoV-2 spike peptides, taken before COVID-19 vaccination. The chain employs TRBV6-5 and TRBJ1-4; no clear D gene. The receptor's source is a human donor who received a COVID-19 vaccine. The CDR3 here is CASSPTFFEGEKLFF. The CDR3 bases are TGTGCCAGCAGCCCGACTTTCTTCGAGGGTGAAAAACTGTTTTTT.